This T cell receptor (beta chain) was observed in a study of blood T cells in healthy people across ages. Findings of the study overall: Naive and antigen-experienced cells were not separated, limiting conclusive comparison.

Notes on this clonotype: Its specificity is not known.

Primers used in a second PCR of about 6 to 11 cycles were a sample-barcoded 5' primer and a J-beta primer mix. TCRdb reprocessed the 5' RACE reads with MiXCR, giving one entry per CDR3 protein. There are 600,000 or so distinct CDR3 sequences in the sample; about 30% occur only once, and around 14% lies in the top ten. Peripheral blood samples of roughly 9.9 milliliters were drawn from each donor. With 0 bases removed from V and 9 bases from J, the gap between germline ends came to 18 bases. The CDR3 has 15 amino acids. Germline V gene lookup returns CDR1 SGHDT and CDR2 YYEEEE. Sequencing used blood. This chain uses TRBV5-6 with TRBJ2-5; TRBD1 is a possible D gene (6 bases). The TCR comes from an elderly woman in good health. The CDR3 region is CASSLAGLSSGAQYF. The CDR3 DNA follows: TGTGCCAGCAGCTTGGCCGGGCTATCCTCAGGGGCCCAGTACTTC. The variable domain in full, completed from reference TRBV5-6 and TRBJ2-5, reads DAGVTQSPTHLIKTRGQQVTLRCSPKSGHDTVSWYQQALGQGPQFIFQYYEEEERQRGNFPDRFSGHQFPNYSSELNVNALLLGDSALYLCASSLAGLSSGAQYFGPGTRLLVL.